This T cell receptor (beta chain) was documented in a study of T cell changes during pregnancy in multiple sclerosis. Assay used: immunoSEQ multiplex PCR; TCRdb lists only in-frame clones, some missing. The repertoire holds roughly 70,000 clones, with around 90% as singletons. This specimen consisted of peripheral blood, obtained in the third trimester of pregnancy. The sequence derives from a female donor with multiple sclerosis, enrolled in a pregnancy study.

CDR3 region: CASSPGTGVSNVLTF. The CDR3 DNA is TGTGCCAGCAGCCCCGGGACAGGGGTGTCCAACGTCCTGACTTTC. The gene calls are TRBV7-6 and TRBJ2-6; 10 nucleotides line up with TRBD1. V lost 5 bases and J lost 8; bases outside the gene matches: 6. CDR1 is SGHVS and CDR2 is FNYEAQ in the germline V gene. The CDR3 totals 15 residues.